This T cell receptor (beta chain) was sequenced for a study of T cells in Graves' hyperthyroidism and ophthalmopathy (dated 2019 in TCRdb). Regarding the complete study: Peripheral blood was collected at initial diagnosis, before any treatment. Whether ophthalmopathy could be predicted prospectively was tested in an independent validation cohort made up of under 20 hyperthyroidism patients plus 17 patients who later progressed to ophthalmopathy. In addition, the study compared T-cell repertoires in thyroid tissue and in blood from over 5 Graves' hyperthyroidism patients. To identify distinguishing TCR V-J signatures, a discovery cohort of about a hundred patients was used, comprising 40 to 45 with Graves' ophthalmopathy and approximately 58 with stable Graves' hyperthyroidism. According to the paper, TCR Vbeta CDR3 sequencing was carried out on 135 peripheral blood samples, which came from fewer than 50 ophthalmopathy, 70 to 80 hyperthyroidism and about 17 progressor patients. The 100 or so discovery patients were divided at random into training and test sets in a 7:3 ratio. Once sampling was done, hyperthyroidism patients were given methimazole at a starting dose of 30 mg daily, whereas ophthalmopathy patients were given high-dose intravenous methylprednisolone.

Ten or more counts support this clonotype. Its recognized antigen is unknown. No clone much larger than this one lies a single base away; base qualities are absent. The TCR beta CDR3 regions were amplified from RNA transcripts. For the first round of RT-PCR on the TCR CDR3, the HTBI primer set was used together with the Qiagen OneStep RT-PCR kit. Libraries were constructed in a second round of multiplex PCR, after which size selection and purification were carried out. The libraries were sequenced on an Illumina HiSeq2000 using paired-end 100 bp reads. Turning to the authors' computational methods: SOAPnuke was used to process the raw data, with reads discarded if the reads contained adapters or uncalled bases, had a mean Phred below 15, or lacked an exact constant-primer or identifier match. COPE v1.2.5 was used to merge high-quality paired reads, and clonotypes were defined as unique nucleotide sequences. Clonotypes were aligned to IMGT TRBV, TRBD and TRBJ reference segments using MiTCR v1.1. Only V-J combinations with frequency above 0.0001, covering about 99% of repertoires, were analysed. The TCS score was defined as the ratio of F50 (clonal expansion) to E x V (chaos), calculated using BLOSUM62-based TCRdist between CDR3 peptides within each V-J. Welch's t-statistics and random forest reduced some 510 V-J features to roughly 13, which were used in a naive Bayes classifier (R e1071). Starting from the raw public reads, TCRdb applied fastp trimming at Q25, assembled clones with MiXCR and retained in-frame beta chains. For every CDR3 protein sequence, its rows merge into one entry that carries the most common genes and DNA. These V and J calls derive from TCRdb rather than the authors' analysis. Within this sample are under 400,000 distinct CDR3 sequences, with 15% to 20% of them counted one time only. 15% of the sample belongs to the ten largest clones.

Moderately to severely active disease, a Clinical Activity Score of at least 3, a NOSPECS grade of at least 4, and a duration under 3 months were present in ophthalmopathy patients. Exclusion was applied to patients with uncontrolled infections, other autoimmune diseases, pregnancy or lactation. Diagnoses relied on clinical symptoms, serum thyroxine and TRAb, thyroid ultrasound and orbital computed tomography. Ficoll-Paque density gradient centrifugation was used to isolate PBMCs from around 9.1 ml of fresh peripheral blood. Total RNA was extracted using Trizol reagent, and RNA quality was assessed on an Agilent 2100 Bioanalyzer. Findings and caveats that apply to the study as a whole: A model built on a 13 V-J signature distinguished ophthalmopathy from stable hyperthyroidism, reaching about 88% sensitivity and around 81% specificity in cross-validation and 80%/75% in testing. Most expanded thyroid clonotypes (frequency above 0.001) were also detected in blood, suggesting blood repertoires may reflect thyroid immune responses. No statistical method was used to fix the sample size in advance, and group allocation was not hidden from the investigators. In validation, the model predicted progression to ophthalmopathy with 55% to 71% sensitivity and 72.22% specificity, a median of roughly seven months before onset.

The receptor's source is a woman in her forties with Graves' ophthalmopathy. Specimen: blood.

The bases read TGTGCCAGCAGCCAAGACAACCTGCGCGGGGGGGCCACCTACGAGCAGTACTTC. This codes for CASSQDNLRGGATYEQYF. This receptor chain uses TRBV14 and TRBJ2-7; TRBD2 lines up with 9 middle nucleotides. Trimming takes 0 bases off V and 2 bases off J; junction bases not matched to a gene: 11. The CDR3 contains 18 residues, cysteine and phenylalanine counted. Only the CDR3 part of the read is kept: 54 bases, read in frame from the first base. Based on the germline V gene, the CDR1 and CDR2 sequences are SGHDN and FVKESK.